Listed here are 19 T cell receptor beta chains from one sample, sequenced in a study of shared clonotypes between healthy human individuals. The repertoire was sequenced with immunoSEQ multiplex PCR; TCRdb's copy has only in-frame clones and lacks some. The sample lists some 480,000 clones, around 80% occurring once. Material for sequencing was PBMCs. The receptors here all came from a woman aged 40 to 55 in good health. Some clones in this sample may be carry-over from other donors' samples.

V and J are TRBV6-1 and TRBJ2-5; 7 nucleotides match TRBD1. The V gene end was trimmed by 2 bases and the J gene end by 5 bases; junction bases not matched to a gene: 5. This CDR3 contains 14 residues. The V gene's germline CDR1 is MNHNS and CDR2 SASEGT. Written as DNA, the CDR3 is TGTGCCAGCAGTGAATTAGGGGGCATGGAGACCCAGTACTTC. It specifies CASSELGGMETQYF.

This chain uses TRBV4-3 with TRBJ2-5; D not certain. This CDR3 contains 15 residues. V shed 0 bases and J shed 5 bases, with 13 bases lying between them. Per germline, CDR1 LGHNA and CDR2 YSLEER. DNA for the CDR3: TGCGCCAGCAGCCAAGATCCGTTTGTAAGGGAGACCCAGTACTTC. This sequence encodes CASSQDPFVRETQYF.

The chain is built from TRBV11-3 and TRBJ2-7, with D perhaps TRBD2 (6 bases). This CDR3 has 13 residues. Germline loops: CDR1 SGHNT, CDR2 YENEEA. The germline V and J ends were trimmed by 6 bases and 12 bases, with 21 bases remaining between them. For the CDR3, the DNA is TGTGCCAGCAGTCTTACCGGGGGACGTGGGACGTACTTC. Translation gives CASSLTGGRGTYF.

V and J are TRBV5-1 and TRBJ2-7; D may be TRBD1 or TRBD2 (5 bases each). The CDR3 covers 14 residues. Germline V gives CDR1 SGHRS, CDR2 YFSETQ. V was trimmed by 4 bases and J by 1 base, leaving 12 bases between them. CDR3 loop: CASSPRDPSYEQYF. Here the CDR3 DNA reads TGCGCCAGCAGCCCCCGGGACCCTTCCTACGAGCAGTACTTC.

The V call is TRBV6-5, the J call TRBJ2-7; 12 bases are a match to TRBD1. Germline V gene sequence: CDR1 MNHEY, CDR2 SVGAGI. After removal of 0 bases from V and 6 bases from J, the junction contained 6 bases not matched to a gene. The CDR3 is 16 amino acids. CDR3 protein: CASSYSGTGGAFEQYF. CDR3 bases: TGTGCCAGCAGTTACTCCGGGACAGGGGGCGCATTCGAGCAGTACTTC.

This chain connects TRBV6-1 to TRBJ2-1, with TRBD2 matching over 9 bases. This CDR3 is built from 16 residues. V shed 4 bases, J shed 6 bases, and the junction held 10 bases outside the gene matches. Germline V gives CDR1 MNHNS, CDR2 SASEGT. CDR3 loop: CASSVRSGSGGNEQFF. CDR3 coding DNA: TGTGCCAGCAGTGTTCGTAGCGGGAGCGGGGGCAATGAGCAGTTCTTC.

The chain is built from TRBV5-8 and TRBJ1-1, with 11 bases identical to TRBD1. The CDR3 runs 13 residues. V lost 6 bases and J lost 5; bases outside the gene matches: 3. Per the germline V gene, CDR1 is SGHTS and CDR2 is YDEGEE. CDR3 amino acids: CASTRDRGTEAFF. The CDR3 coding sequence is TGTGCCAGCACACGGGACAGGGGGACTGAAGCTTTCTTT. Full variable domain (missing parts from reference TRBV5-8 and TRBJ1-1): EAGVTQSPTHLIKTRGQQATLRCSPISGHTSVYWYQQALGLGLQFLLWYDEGEERNRGNFPPRFSGRQFPNYSSELNVNALELEDSALYLCASTRDRGTEAFFGQGTRLTVV.

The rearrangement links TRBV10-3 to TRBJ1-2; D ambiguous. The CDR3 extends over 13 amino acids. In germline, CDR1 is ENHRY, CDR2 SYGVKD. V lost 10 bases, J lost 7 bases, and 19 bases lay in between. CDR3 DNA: TGTGCCACCCTAAGGGAGGGTTTGGTTGGCTACACCTTC. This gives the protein CATLREGLVGYTF.

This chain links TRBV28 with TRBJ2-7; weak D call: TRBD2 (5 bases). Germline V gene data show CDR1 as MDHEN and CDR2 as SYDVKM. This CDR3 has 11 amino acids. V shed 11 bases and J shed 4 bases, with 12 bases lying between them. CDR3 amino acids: CACASGYEQYF. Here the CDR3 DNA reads TGTGCCTGTGCATCGGGGTACGAGCAGTACTTC.

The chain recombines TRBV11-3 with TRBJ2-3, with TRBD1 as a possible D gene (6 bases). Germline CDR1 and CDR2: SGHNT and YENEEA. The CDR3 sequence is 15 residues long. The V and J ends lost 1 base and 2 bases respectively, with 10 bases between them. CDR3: CASSLGRTDTDTQYF. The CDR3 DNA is TGTGCCAGCAGCTTAGGGCGGACAGACACAGATACGCAGTATTTT.

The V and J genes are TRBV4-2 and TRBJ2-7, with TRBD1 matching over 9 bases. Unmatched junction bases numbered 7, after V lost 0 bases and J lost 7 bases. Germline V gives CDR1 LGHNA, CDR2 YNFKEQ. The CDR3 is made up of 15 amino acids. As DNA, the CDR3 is TGTGCCAGCAGCCAAGATCTTACAGGGGGCTATGAGCAGTACTTC. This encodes CASSQDLTGGYEQYF.

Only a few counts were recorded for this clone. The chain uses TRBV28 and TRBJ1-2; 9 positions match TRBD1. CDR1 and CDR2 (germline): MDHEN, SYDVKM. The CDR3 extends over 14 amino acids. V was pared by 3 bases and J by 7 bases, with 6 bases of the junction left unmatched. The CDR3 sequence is CASSFEQGAVGYTF. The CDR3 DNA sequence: TGTGCCAGCAGTTTCGAACAGGGGGCGGTTGGCTACACCTTC.

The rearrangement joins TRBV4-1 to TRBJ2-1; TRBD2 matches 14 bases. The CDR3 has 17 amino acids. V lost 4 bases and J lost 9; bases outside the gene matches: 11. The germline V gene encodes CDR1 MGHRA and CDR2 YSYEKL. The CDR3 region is CASSRGLAGVSASEQFF. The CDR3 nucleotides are TGCGCCAGCAGCCGGGGACTAGCGGGAGTGTCCGCCAGTGAGCAGTTCTTC.

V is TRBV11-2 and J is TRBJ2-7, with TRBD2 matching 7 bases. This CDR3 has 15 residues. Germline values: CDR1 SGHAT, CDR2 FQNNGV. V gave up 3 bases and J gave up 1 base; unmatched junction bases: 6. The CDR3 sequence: CASSLVSGLSYEQYF. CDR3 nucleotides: TGTGCCAGCAGCTTGGTTAGCGGGTTATCCTACGAGCAGTACTTC.

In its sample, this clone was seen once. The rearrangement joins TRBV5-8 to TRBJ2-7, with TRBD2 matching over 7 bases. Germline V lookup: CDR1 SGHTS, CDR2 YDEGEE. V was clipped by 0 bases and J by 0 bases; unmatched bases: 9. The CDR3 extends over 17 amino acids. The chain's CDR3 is CASSLAGDGGTSYEQYF. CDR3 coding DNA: TGTGCCAGCAGCTTGGCCGGGGACGGGGGGACCTCCTACGAGCAGTACTTC.

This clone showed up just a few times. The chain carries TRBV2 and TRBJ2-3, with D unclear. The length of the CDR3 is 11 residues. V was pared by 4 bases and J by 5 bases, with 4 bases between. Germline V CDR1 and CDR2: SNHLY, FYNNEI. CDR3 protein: CASSVVDTQYF. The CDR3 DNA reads TGTGCCAGCAGTGTTGTAGATACGCAGTATTTT.

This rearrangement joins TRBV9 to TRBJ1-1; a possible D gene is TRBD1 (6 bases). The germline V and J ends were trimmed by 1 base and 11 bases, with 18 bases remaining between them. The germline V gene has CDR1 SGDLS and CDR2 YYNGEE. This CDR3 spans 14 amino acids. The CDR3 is CASSVRDGGGPAFF. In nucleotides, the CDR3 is TGTGCCAGCAGCGTACGGGACGGCGGGGGGCCTGCTTTCTTT.

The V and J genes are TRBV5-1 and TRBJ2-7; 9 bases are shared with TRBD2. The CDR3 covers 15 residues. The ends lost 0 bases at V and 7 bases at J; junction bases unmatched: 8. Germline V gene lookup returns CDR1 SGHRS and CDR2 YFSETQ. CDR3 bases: TGCGCCAGCAGCTTGGGTGTAGCGGGAGTTCAGGAGCAGTACTTC. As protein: CASSLGVAGVQEQYF.

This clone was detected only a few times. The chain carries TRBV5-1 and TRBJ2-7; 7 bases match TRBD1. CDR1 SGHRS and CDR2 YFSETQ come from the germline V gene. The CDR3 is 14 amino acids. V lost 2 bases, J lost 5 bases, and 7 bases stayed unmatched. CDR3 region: CASSLTGVRHEQYF. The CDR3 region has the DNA TGCGCCAGCAGCTTAACAGGGGTCCGGCACGAGCAGTACTTC. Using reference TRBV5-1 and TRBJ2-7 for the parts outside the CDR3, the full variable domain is KAGVTQTPRYLIKTRGQQVTLSCSPISGHRSVSWYQQTPGQGLQFLFEYFSETQRNKGNFPGRFSGRQFSNSRSEMNVSTLELGDSALYLCASSLTGVRHEQYFGPGTRLTVT.